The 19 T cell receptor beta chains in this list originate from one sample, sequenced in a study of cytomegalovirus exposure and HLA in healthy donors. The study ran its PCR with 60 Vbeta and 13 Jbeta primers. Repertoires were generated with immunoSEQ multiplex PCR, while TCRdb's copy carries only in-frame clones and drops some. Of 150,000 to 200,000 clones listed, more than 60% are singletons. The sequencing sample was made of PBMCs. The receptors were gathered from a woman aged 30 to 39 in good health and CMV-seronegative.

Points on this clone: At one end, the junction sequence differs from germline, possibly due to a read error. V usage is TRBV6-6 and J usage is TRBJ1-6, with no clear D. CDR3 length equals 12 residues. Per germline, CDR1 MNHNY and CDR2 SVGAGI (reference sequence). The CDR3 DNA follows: TGTGCCACCAGTATGAGTTTGTCACCCCTCCACTTT. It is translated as CATSMSLSPLHF.

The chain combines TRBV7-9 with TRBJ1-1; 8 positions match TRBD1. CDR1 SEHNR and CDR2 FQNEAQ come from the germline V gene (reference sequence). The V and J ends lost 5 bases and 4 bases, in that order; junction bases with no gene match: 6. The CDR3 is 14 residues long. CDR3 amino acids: CASSIGQGGTEAFF. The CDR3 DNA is TGTGCCAGCAGCATTGGACAGGGCGGCACTGAAGCTTTCTTT.

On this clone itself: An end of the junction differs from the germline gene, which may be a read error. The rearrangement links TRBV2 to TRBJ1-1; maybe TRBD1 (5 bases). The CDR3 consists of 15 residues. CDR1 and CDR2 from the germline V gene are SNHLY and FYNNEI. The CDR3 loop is CASSDQGGRNAEAFF. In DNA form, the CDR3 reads TGTGCCAGCAGTGACCAGGGAGGACGGAACGCTGAAGCTTTCTTT.

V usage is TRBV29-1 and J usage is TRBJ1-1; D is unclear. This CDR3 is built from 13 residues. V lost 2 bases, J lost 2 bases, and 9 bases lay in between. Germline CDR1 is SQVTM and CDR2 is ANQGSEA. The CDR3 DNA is TGCAGCGTTGAATATGGGCTTAACACTGAAGCTTTCTTT. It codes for CSVEYGLNTEAFF.

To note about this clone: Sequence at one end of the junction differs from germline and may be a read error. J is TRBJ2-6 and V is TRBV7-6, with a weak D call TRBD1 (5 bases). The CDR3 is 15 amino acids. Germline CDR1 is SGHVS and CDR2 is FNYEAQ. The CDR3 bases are TGTGCCAGCAGCAACAGGAGCTCTGGGGCCAACGGCCTGACTTTC. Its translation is CASSNRSSGANGLTF.

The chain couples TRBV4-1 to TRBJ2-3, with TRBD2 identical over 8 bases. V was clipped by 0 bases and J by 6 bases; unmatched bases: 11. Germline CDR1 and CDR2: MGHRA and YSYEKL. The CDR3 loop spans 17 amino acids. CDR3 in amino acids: CASSQDLRAGGGDTQYF. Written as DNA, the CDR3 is TGCGCCAGCAGCCAAGATCTTCGGGCGGGGGGCGGGGATACGCAGTATTTT.

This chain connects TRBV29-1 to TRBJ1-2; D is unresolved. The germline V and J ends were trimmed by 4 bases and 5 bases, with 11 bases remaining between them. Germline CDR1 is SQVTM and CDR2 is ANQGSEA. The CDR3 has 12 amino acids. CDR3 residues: CSVGEWRYGYTF. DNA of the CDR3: TGCAGCGTTGGGGAATGGAGGTATGGCTACACCTTC.

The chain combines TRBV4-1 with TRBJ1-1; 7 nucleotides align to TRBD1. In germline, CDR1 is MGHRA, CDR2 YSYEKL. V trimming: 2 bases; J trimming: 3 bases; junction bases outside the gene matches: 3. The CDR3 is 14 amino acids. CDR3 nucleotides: TGCGCCAGCAGCCAACGGACAGGTCACACTGAAGCTTTCTTT. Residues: CASSQRTGHTEAFF.

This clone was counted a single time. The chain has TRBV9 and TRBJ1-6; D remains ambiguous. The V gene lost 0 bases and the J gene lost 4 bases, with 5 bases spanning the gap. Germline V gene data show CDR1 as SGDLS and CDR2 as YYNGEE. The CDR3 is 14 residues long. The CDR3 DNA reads TGTGCCAGCAGCGTAGGCGAATATAATTCACCCCTCCACTTT. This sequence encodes CASSVGEYNSPLHF.

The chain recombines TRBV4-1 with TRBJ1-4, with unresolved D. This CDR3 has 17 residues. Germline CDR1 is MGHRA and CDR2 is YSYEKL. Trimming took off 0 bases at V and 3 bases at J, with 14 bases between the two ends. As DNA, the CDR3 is TGCGCCAGCAGCCAAGAGGAAACGAGGGCGGCTAATGAAAAACTGTTTTTT. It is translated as CASSQEETRAANEKLFF.

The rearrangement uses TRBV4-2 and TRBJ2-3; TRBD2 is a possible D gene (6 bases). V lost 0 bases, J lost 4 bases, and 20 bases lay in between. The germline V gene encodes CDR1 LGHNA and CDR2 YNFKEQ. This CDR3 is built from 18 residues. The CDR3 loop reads CASSQDPKDYTRSDTQYF. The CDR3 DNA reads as TGTGCCAGCAGCCAAGATCCGAAGGACTATACTAGATCAGATACGCAGTATTTT.

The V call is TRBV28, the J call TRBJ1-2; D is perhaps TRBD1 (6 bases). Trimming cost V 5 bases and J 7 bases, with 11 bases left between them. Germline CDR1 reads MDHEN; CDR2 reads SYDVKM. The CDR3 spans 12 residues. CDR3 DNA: TGTGCCAGCAGTCTCCCAGGGGTTGGCTACACCTTC. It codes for CASSLPGVGYTF.

CDR3 DNA sequence: TGTGCCTGGAGTCGAAGCTGGTCTGGAAACACCATATATTTT. Protein product: CAWSRSWSGNTIYF. The rearrangement uses TRBV30 and TRBJ1-3, with D uncertain. Between the trimmed V and J ends, which lost 2 bases and 1 base, there was a span of 9 bases. Germline V gives CDR1 GTSNPN, CDR2 SVGIG (reference sequence). This CDR3 is 14 amino acids long.

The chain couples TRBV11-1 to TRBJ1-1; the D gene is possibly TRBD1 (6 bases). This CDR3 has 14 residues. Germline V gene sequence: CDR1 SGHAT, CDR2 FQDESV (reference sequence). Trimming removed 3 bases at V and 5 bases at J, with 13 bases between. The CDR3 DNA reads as TGTGCCAGCAGCTTCGACAGGAGAGGGACTGAAGCTTTCTTT. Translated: CASSFDRRGTEAFF.

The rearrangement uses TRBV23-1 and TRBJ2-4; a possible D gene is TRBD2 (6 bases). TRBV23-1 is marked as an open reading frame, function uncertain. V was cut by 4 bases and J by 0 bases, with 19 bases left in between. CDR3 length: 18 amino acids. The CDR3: CASSPPGRCPIAKNIQYF. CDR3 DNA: TGCGCCAGCAGTCCCCCCGGGAGATGTCCAATAGCCAAAAACATTCAGTACTTC.

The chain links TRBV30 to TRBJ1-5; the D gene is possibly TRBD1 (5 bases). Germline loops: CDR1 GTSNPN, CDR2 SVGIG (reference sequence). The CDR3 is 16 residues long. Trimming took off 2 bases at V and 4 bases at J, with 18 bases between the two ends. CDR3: CAWSSFLQGSNQPQHF. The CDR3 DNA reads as TGTGCCTGGAGTTCCTTCCTCCAGGGTTCAAATCAGCCCCAGCATTTT.

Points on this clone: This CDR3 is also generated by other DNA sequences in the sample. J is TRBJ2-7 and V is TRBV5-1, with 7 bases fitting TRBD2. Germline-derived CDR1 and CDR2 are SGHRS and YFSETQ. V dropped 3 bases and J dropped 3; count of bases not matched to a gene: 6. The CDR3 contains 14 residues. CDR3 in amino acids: CASSSTGGSYEQYF. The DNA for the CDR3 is TGCGCCAGCAGCTCCACGGGCGGGAGCTACGAGCAGTACTTC.

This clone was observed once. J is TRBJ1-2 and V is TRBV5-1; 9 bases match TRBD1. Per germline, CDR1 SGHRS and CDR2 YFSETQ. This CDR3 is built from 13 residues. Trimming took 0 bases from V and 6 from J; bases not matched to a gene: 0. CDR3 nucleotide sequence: TGCGCCAGCAGCTTGGGGGACAGGGATGGCTACACCTTC. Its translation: CASSLGDRDGYTF.

CDR3 protein: CAWSPPAGGPFADTQYF. The CDR3 bases are TGTGCCTGGAGTCCGCCCGCGGGGGGGCCTTTCGCAGATACGCAGTATTTT. This rearrangement joins TRBV30 to TRBJ2-3; 9 bases fit TRBD2. The V gene end was trimmed by 2 bases and the J gene end by 4 bases; junction bases not matched to a gene: 13. This CDR3 comprises 17 residues. CDR1 is GTSNPN and CDR2 is SVGIG in the germline V gene (reference sequence).